This note documents a single TCR beta chain sequence. Its antigen is not yet known. Within one base of it there is no much larger clone, and no base qualities were kept. Genomic DNA was isolated from the sorted cells so that the TCRbeta CDR3 region could be sequenced. TCRbeta CDR3 regions were sequenced using the immunoSEQ Assay. In TCRdb, the immuneACCESS table is reduced to in-frame sequences with V and J assigned. These tables do not hold every clone; where another copy was compared, an unresolved V gene accounts for under half, and the others remain unexplained. A total of about 8,900 clones appear in this sample, about 66% of them only once. Jointly, the top ten make up over 40% of the sample. Patients with autoimmune disease history or receiving systemic immunosuppression were excluded from the trial. Peripheral blood for TCR sequencing was collected from all dose cohorts at baseline, on cycle 4 day 1, and on cycle 7 day 1. The samples were drawn from a first-in-human, open-label, multicenter phase I dose-escalation trial of ivuxolimab. The trial enrolled adults with locally advanced or metastatic head and neck squamous cell, hepatocellular, melanoma or renal cell carcinoma. Before TCR sequencing, CD4+ T cells and CD8+ T cells were sorted from peripheral blood as separate populations.

These data belong to a study of OX40 agonist ivuxolimab in advanced cancers. In terms of the full investigation: Ivuxolimab, which targeted the costimulatory receptor OX40 (CD134), was an agonistic, fully human IgG2 monoclonal antibody. Of the roughly 52 patients in dose escalation, about 20 had hepatocellular carcinoma, some 15 had melanoma, 9 had renal cell carcinoma and 9 had head and neck cancer. Prior anti-PD-1, anti-PD-L1 or anti-CTLA-4 therapy was permitted, and checkpoint inhibitors had been received by less than 45% of dose-escalation patients. The paper covers the monotherapy dose-escalation part of the phase I ivuxolimab trial, which included N of about 51 patients. Three dose-escalation patients achieved partial responses, one with hepatocellular carcinoma and two with cutaneous melanoma. The purpose of peripheral TCRbeta sequencing was to test whether ivuxolimab changed TCR sequence diversity and led to clonal T-cell expansion. Intravenous ivuxolimab was administered to patients every 2 weeks at six dose levels: 0.01, 0.1, 0.3, 1.5, 3 and 10 mg/kg. A male proportion of 70% to 90% and a mean age of approximately 61 years, ranging from 23 to 79, were recorded for the dose-escalation cohort. The research as a whole found: The antigen specificity of the peripheral T cells that underwent clonal expansion was not determined. In the 0.1-3.0 mg/kg groups, partial responders were among the patients with the lowest normalized peripheral clonal expansion, particularly in CD8+ T cells. Low levels of normalized T-cell clonal expansion were also seen in some patients who did not respond. On average, CD8+ T cells showed more expanded clones than CD4+ T cells after ivuxolimab. At doses of 0.1 to 3.0 mg/kg, clonal expansion of both CD4+ and CD8+ blood T cells was observed from baseline to week 6.

The sequences come from CD4+ or CD8+ T cells sorted from blood, collected in a trial of the OX40 agonist ivuxolimab. The source is an adult with an advanced solid tumor such as melanoma, head and neck, liver or kidney cancer.

The CDR3 region reads CASSQDLWGYETQYF. At the DNA level, the sequence is TGCGCCAGCAGCCAAGATCTTTGGGGATATGAGACCCAGTACTTC. The V gene is TRBV4-1 and the J gene is TRBJ2-5, with an unclear D gene assignment. The germline ends are 13 bases apart after V is trimmed by 0 bases and J by 5 bases. The CDR3 spans 15 residues, from the cysteine through the phenylalanine. This entry keeps only the CDR3 DNA: 45 bases, framed from base 1. The germline V gene supplies CDR1 MGHRA and CDR2 YSYEKL.